What follows are 14 T cell receptor beta chains derived from one specimen sequenced in a study of OX40 agonist ivuxolimab in advanced cancers. Only in-frame clones appear in the TCRdb table, and some are missing; sequencing was by immunoSEQ multiplex PCR. Of tens of thousands of clones listed, 90% are singletons. The sample consisted of CD4+ or CD8+ T cells sorted from blood, taken in a trial of the OX40 agonist ivuxolimab. The receptor source for this set is an adult with an advanced solid tumor such as melanoma, head and neck, liver or kidney cancer.

The V call is TRBV6-6, the J call TRBJ1-1, with TRBD1 matching 7 bases. CDR3 size: 14 residues. Looked up from germline, CDR1 is MNHNY and CDR2 is SVGAGI (reference sequence). The ends lost 7 bases at V and 3 bases at J; junction bases unmatched: 8. The CDR3 loop reads CASTETGFHTEAFF. DNA for the CDR3: TGTGCCAGCACAGAGACAGGGTTTCACACTGAAGCTTTCTTT.

The chain has TRBV7-9 and TRBJ2-1, with D unresolved. Per the germline V gene, CDR1 is SEHNR and CDR2 is FQNEAQ (reference sequence). The CDR3 runs 11 residues. Between the trimmed V and J ends, which lost 7 bases and 2 bases, there was a span of 3 bases. CDR3 bases: TGTGCCAGCACCCCCTACAATGAGCAGTTCTTC. Protein product: CASTPYNEQFF.

This clone appeared a single time. This sequence joins TRBV9 and TRBJ1-1, with a possible D match to TRBD1 (5 bases). CDR3 size: 14 residues. Trimming left V 6 bases short and J 1 base short, with 13 bases between. Germline V lookup: CDR1 SGDLS, CDR2 YYNGEE. CDR3 loop: CASNLGDGNTEAFF. Here the CDR3 DNA reads TGTGCCAGCAACTTAGGGGATGGGAACACTGAAGCTTTCTTT. The variable domain in full, completed from reference TRBV9 and TRBJ1-1, reads DSGVTQTPKHLITATGQRVTLRCSPRSGDLSVYWYQQSLDQGLQFLIQYYNGEERAKGNILERFSAQQFPDLHSELNLSSLELGDSALYFCASNLGDGNTEAFFGQGTRLTVV.

The chain's CDR3 is CASSKQFYSNQPQHF. CDR3 nucleotide sequence: TGTGCCAGCAGTAAACAGTTCTATAGCAATCAGCCCCAGCATTTT. The chain has TRBV6-1 and TRBJ1-5; D gene uncertain. V was trimmed by 5 bases and J by 0 bases, leaving 11 bases between them. CDR3 length equals 15 residues. Germline V gene sequence: CDR1 MNHNS, CDR2 SASEGT.

V usage is TRBV7-7 and J usage is TRBJ2-2; perhaps TRBD2 as D (7 bases). The germline V gene has CDR1 SSHAT and CDR2 FNYEAQ (reference sequence). V was shortened by 5 bases and J by 5 bases, with 18 bases between the two germline ends. This CDR3 region has 16 residues. In DNA form, the CDR3 reads TGTGCCAGCAGCGGGGGGGCTGACGGGATGACCGGGGAGCTGTTTTTT. It translates to CASSGGADGMTGELFF.

J is TRBJ2-1 and V is TRBV19; 8 positions match TRBD2. Per the germline V gene, CDR1 is LNHDA and CDR2 is SQIVND (reference sequence). Trimming removed 6 bases from V and 15 bases from J; junction bases left unmatched: 7. CDR3 size: 11 residues. CDR3 nucleotide sequence: TGTGCCAGTAGCCCGGGACTAGGGTGGTTCTTC. Amino acids: CASSPGLGWFF.

J is TRBJ2-7 and V is TRBV2; the match to TRBD1 covers 9 bases. J gave up 3 bases and V 9 bases, and 6 bases lay outside the gene matches. The V gene's germline CDR1 is SNHLY and CDR2 FYNNEI. The CDR3 totals 13 residues. CDR3 DNA: TGTGCCAGGAAAGACAGGGGGAACTACGAGCAGTACTTC. Its translation is CARKDRGNYEQYF.

V gene TRBV18 combines with J gene TRBJ2-7, with D possibly matching TRBD1 (6 bases). This CDR3 comprises 15 residues. Germline assignment: CDR1 KGHSH and CDR2 LQKENI. Trimming shortened V by 5 bases and J by 2 bases, and 16 bases separated the two germline ends. CDR3 sequence reads: CASSSWPGEPYEQYF. DNA of the CDR3: TGTGCCAGCTCAAGTTGGCCAGGGGAACCCTACGAGCAGTACTTC.

With regard to this clone: Without the conserved terminal phenylalanine or tryptophan, this CDR3 likely stems from a read error. This chain links TRBV7-9 with TRBJ1-1, with D possibly TRBD1 on 5 matching bases. The germline gives CDR1 SEHNR, CDR2 FQNEAQ (reference sequence). V shed 2 bases and J shed 4 bases, with 8 bases lying between them. The CDR3 totals 13 residues. Here the CDR3 DNA reads TGTGCCAGCAGCTTACAGGGTGGCACTGAAGCTTTCCTT. Its protein product is CASSLQGGTEAFL.

The V call is TRBV4-1, the J call TRBJ2-1; the D gene could be TRBD1 or TRBD2 (5 bases each). The CDR3 runs to 16 residues. The germline V gene encodes CDR1 MGHRA and CDR2 YSYEKL. Trimming took off 3 bases at V and 4 bases at J, with 16 bases between the two ends. CDR3 DNA sequence: TGCGCCAGCAGCCATTTGGGGCTAGCAGTATACAATGAGCAGTTCTTC. Encoded protein: CASSHLGLAVYNEQFF.

This chain links TRBV4-1 with TRBJ2-5; 12 positions agree with TRBD2. Germline CDR1 is MGHRA and CDR2 is YSYEKL. This CDR3 region has 17 residues. Trimming took 1 base from V and 5 from J; bases not matched to a gene: 8. CDR3 DNA sequence: TGCGCCAGCAGCCAAGTGGCTAGCGGGAGGGTGGGGGAGACCCAGTACTTC. It codes for CASSQVASGRVGETQYF.

The chain combines TRBV7-9 with TRBJ2-7, with TRBD2 matching 10 bases. There are 15 residues in the CDR3. V dropped 1 base and J dropped 7; count of bases not matched to a gene: 7. Germline V gene sequence: CDR1 SEHNR, CDR2 FQNEAQ (reference sequence). The CDR3, as DNA: TGTGCCAGCAGCTTAGAAAGCGGGAGGGCCAGAGAGCAGTACTTC. Protein: CASSLESGRAREQYF.

This sequence joins TRBV28 and TRBJ2-3; TRBD2 might be the D (6 bases). Trimming removed 8 bases from V and 2 bases from J, with 17 bases in between. The length of the CDR3 is 15 residues. Germline V CDR1 and CDR2: MDHEN, SYDVKM. The CDR3 region is CASGALREFTDTQYF. CDR3 DNA sequence: TGTGCCAGCGGGGCTTTACGGGAGTTCACAGATACGCAGTATTTT.

The chain is built from TRBV7-9 and TRBJ1-2, with no clear D. Trimming took off 6 bases at V and 6 bases at J, with 14 bases between the two ends. Germline V gene sequence: CDR1 SEHNR, CDR2 FQNEAQ (reference sequence). This CDR3 has 13 residues. The CDR3 sequence is CASRGFGGDGYTF. The CDR3 coding sequence is TGTGCCAGCAGGGGGTTTGGAGGTGATGGCTACACCTTC.